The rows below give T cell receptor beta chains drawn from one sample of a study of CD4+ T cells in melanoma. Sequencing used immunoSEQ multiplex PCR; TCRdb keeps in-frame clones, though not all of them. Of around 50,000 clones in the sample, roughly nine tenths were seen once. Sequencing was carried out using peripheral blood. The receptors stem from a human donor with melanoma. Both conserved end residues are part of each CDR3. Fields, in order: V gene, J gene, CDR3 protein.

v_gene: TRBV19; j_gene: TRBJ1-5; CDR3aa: CASSVGRFLYQPQHF
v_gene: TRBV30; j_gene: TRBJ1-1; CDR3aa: CAWNNNGGEAFF
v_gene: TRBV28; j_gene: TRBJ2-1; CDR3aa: CASNRQGLDEQFF
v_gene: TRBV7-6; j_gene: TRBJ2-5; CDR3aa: CASNLDGGRETQYF
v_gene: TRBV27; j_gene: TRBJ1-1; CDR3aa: CASIPTEEAFF
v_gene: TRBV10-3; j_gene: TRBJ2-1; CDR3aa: CAIRTRGENEQFF
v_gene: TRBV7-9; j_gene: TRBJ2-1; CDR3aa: CASSLSGSSYNEQFF
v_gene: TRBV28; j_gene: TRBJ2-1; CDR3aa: CASHRDLRRTPNEQFF
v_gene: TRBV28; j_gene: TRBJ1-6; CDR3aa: CASSTIGTGDNSPLHF
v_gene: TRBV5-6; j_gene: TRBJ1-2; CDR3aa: CASSLATGNYGYTF
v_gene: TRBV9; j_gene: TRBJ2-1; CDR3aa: CASSVEGGSYNEQFF
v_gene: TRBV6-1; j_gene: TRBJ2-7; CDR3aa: CASSELDRTYEQYF
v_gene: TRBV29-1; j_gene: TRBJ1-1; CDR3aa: CSVESIQSGAFF
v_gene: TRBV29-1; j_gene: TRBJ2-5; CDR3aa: CSVDGGVAVRETQYF
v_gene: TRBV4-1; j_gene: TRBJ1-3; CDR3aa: CASSQGGLDSFSGNTIYF
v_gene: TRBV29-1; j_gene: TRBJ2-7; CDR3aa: CSVGGGEIYEQYF
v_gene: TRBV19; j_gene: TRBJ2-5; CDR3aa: CASISTGEETQYF
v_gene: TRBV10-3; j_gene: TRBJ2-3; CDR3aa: CAIKGSFSTDTQYF
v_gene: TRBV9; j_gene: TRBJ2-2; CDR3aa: CASSKLGGANTGELFF
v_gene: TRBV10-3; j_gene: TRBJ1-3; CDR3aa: CATLQGKSGNTIYF
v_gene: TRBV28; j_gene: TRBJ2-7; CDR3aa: CASTTPMSEQYF
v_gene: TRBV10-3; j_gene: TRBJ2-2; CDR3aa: CAISAPPSGGNTGELFF
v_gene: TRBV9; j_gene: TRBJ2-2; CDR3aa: CASSEGGKDGELFF
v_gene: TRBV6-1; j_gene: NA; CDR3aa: CASSRQGTYEQYF
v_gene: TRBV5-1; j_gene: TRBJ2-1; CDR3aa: CASSFPTSQNEQFF
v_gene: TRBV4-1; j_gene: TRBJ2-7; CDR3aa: CASSQDLRDRVTEQYF
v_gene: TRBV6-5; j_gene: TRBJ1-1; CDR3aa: CASTTYRENTEAFF
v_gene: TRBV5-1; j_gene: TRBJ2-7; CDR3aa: CASSGASYEQYF
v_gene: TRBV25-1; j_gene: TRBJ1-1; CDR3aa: CASRMTGLAFF
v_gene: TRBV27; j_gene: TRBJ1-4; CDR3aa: CASSLSRDSEKLFF
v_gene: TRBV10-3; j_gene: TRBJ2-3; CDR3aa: CAISDQGTDTQYF
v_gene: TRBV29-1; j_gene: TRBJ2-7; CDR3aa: CSVESGSSSYEQYF
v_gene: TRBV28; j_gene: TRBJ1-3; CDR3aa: CASSRTGNTIYF
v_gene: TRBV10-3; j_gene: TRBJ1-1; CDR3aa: CAISAEGPNTEAFF
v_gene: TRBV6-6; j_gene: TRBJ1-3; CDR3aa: CASSYMGDSGNTIYF
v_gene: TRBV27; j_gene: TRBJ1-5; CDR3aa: CASSSHPSNQPQHF
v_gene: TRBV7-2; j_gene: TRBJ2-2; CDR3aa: CASSLEWEGPGELFF
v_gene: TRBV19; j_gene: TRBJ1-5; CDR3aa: CASNGWEGGQPQHF
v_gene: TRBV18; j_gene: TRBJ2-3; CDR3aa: CASSPPGAATDTQYF
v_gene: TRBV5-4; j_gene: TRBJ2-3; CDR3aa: CASSSRGVGADTQYF
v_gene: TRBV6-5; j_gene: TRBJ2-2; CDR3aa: CASSYRQGGTGELFF
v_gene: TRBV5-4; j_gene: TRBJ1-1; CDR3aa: CASSRQVNAEAFF
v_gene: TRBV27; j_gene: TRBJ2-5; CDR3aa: CASRTPIQETQYF
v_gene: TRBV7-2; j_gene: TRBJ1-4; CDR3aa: CASSPRQGGGEKLFF
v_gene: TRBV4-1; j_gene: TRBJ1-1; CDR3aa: CASSQVRPRGTGGTEAFF
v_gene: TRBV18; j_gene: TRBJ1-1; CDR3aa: CASSPADTEAFF
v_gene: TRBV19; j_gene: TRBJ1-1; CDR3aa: CASLLQPGSSGTEAFF
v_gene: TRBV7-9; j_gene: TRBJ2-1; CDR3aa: CASSLAGNNEQFF
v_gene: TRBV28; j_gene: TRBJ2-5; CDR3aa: CASTVESAKTQYF
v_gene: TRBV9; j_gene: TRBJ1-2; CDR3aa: CASSVEWWDGYTF
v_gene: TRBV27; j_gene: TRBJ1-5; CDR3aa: CASRAGNQPQHF
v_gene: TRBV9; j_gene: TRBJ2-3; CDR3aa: CASSVGSDARTDTQYF
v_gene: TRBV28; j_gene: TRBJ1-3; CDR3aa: CASSSGQGASGNTIYF